The rows below give T cell receptor beta chains drawn from one sample of a study of T cells in Graves' hyperthyroidism and ophthalmopathy. From the multiplex PCR reads, TCRdb called clonotypes with MiXCR, one entry per CDR3 protein. This sample yields approximately 630,000 distinct CDR3 sequences, of which under 20% are seen a single time; around 4% belongs to the top ten. Sequenced sample: blood. These receptors originate from a woman aged 25 to 45 with Graves' hyperthyroidism. Each CDR3 is given with its conserved first and last residue. Each record gives: D gene, V gene, J gene, clone size, CDR3 DNA, CDR3 protein. A D gene is named only where the DNA matches it firmly. Size values are once, few and many counts, or a class for expanded clones, and some rows have none.

TRBD1,TRBV20-1,TRBJ1-1,.,TGCAGTGCTAGAGATTCGAACAGGGACAGGGGGCTGACTGAAGCTTTCTTT,CSARDSNRDRGLTEAFF
.,TRBV7-2,TRBJ2-2,many,TGTGCCAGCAGCCCAGGCTGGAACACCGGGGAGCTGTTTTTT,CASSPGWNTGELFF
TRBD1,TRBV30,TRBJ1-5,few,TGTGCCTGGACAGGGGGGGCGACTCAGCCCCAGCATTTT,CAWTGGATQPQHF
TRBD2,TRBV7-2,TRBJ2-7,many,TGTGCCAGCAGCTTGTTATCCGGACTAGCGGCTTACGAGCAGTACTTC,CASSLLSGLAAYEQYF
.,TRBV5-1,TRBJ1-5,.,TGCGCCAGCAGCTTGACGACGGGGGGCAATCAGCCCCAGCATTTT,CASSLTTGGNQPQHF
.,TRBV30,TRBJ1-1,.,TGTGCCTGGAGTCCGTCAGGGGTCGTTGGGGACACTGAAGCTTTCTTT,CAWSPSGVVGDTEAFF
.,TRBV12-3/TRBV12-4,TRBJ2-2,many,TGTGCCAGCAGTTTCGGGGCTCACCCCGGGGAGCTGTTTTTT,CASSFGAHPGELFF
.,TRBV24-1,TRBJ2-2,many,TGTGCCACCAGTGGGCAGGGGTTCACCGGGGAGCTGTTTTTT,CATSGQGFTGELFF
.,TRBV7-8,TRBJ1-2,many,TGTGCCAGCAGCTCATTTGGCTATGGCTACACCTTC,CASSSFGYGYTF
.,TRBV20-1,TRBJ1-2,many,TGCAGTGCTGAAGACCCCCGCCACTATGGCTACACCTTC,CSAEDPRHYGYTF